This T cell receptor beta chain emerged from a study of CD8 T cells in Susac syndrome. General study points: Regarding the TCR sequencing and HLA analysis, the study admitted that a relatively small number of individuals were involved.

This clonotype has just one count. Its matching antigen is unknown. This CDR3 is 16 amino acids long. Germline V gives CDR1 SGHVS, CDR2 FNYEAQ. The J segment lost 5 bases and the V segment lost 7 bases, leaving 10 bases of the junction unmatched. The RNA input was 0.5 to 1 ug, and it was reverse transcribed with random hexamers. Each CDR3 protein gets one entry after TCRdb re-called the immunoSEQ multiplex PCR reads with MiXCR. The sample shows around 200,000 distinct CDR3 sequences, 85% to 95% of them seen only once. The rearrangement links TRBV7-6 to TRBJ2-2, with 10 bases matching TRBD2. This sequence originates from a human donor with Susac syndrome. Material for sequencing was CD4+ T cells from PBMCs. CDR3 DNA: TGTGCCAGCAACGAGCGGGGGGGCGGATGGACCGGGGAGCTGTTTTTT. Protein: CASNERGGGWTGELFF. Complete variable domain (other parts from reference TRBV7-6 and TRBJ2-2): GAGVSQSPRYKVTKRGQDVALRCDPISGHVSLYWYRQALGQGPEFLTYFNYEAQQDKSGLPNDRFSAERPEGSISTLTIQRTEQRDSAMYRCASNERGGGWTGELFFGEGSRLTVL.